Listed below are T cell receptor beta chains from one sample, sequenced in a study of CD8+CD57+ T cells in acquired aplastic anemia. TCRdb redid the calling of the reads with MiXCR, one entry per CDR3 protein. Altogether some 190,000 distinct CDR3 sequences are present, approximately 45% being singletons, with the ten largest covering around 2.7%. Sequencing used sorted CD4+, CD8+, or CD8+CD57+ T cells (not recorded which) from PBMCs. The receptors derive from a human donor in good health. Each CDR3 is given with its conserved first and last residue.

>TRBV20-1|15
CSAPIARWYQETQYF
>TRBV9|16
CASSVLGSAAYNEQFF
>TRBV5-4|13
CASSPAFNNEQFF
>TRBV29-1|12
CSVDGGQNIQYF
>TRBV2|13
CASKRTLQETQYF
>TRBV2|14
CASSGRTGHNEQFF
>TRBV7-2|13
CASSLVGGRGYTF
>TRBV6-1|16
CASSRAAGQKQETQYF
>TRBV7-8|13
CASSSPGTSPLHF
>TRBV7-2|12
CASTKSTDTQYF
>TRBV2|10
CASSDSRQFF